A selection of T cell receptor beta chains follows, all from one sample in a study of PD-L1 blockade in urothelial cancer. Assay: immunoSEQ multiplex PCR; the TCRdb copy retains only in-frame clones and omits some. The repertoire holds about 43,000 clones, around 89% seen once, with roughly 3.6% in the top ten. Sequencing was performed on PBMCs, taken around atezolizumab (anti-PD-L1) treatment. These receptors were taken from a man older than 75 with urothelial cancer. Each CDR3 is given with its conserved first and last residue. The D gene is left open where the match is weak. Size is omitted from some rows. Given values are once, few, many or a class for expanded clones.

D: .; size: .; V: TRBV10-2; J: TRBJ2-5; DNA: TGCGCCAGCAGTGAGTATTTGCGCGACAGGCAAGAGACCCAGTACTTC; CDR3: CASSEYLRDRQETQYF
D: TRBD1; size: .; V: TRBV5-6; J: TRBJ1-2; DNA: TGTGCCAGCAGCCCGGGACAGGGCCAAGCTAACTATGGCTACACCTTC; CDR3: CASSPGQGQANYGYTF
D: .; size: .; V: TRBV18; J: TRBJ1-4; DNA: TGTGCCAGCTCACCCGAACTATCAACTAATGAAAAACTGTTTTTT; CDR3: CASSPELSTNEKLFF
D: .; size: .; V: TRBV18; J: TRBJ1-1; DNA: TGTGCCAGCTCACTAGAATTGAGTGAAGCTTTCTTT; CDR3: CASSLELSEAFF
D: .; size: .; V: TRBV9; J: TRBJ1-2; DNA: TGTGCCAGCAGCGTAGAACAGGGCCTCTATGGCTACACCTTC; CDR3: CASSVEQGLYGYTF
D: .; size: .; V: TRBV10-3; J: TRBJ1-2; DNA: TGTGCCACCAATCGATTCGCCGGGGGGTGGGGGCATGGCTACACCTTC; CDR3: CATNRFAGGWGHGYTF
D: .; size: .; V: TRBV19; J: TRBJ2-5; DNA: TGTGCCAGTAGTATCTCGACTCAGCAAGAGACCCAGTACTTC; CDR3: CASSISTQQETQYF
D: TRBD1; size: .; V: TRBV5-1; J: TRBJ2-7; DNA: TGCGCCAGCAGCTTGGCCGGGACAGGCTACGAGCAGTACTTC; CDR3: CASSLAGTGYEQYF
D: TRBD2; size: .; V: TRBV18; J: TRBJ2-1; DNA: TGTGCCAGCTCACCAACGACTAGCGGGAGTACCAATGAGCAGTTCTTC; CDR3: CASSPTTSGSTNEQFF
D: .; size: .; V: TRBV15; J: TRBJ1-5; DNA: TGTGCCACCAGCAGAGTCCGGGGGGGCTCGCAGCCCCAGCATTTT; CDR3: CATSRVRGGSQPQHF
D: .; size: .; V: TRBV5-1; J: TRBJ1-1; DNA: TGCGCCAGCAGCTTGTTAAGTCGGGGTAGGGACACTGAAGCTTTCTTT; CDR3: CASSLLSRGRDTEAFF
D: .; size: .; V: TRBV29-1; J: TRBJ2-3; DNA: TGCAGCGCCACATCAGGGTTAGATACGCAGTATTTT; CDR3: CSATSGLDTQYF
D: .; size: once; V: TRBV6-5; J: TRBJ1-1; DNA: TGTGCCAGCAGTCAGAACGGGGGACTAACCGAGGCTTTCTTT; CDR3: CASSQNGGLTEAFF
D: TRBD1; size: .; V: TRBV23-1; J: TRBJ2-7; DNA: TGCGCCAGCAGGACAGGGAACCAGCAGTACTTC; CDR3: CASRTGNQQYF
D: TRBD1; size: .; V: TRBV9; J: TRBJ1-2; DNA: TGTGCCAGCAGCGTAGGACAGGGAGACTATGGCTACACCTTC; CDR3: CASSVGQGDYGYTF
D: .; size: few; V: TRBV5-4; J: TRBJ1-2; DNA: TGTGCCAGCAGCTTACAGGGTGACTATGGCTACACCTTC; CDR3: CASSLQGDYGYTF
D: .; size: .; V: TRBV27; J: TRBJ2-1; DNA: TGTGCCAGCAGGGGGGGACCAACCTACAATGAGCAGTTCTTC; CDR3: CASRGGPTYNEQFF
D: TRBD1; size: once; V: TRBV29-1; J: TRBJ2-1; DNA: TGCAGCTTCCTAAGGGACAGGGGGGTCAATGAGCAGTTCTTC; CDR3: CSFLRDRGVNEQFF
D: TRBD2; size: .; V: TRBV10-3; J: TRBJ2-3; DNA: TGTGCCATCAGTGAGGGGGGCACAGCGGGAGGCACAGATACGCAGTATTTT; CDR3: CAISEGGTAGGTDTQYF
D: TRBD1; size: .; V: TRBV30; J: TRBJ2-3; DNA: TGTGCCTGGAGTGCAGGGGGTAGCACAGATACGCAGTATTTT; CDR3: CAWSAGGSTDTQYF
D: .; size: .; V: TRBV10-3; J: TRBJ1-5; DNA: TGTGCCATCAGCGCCGATAGGAGCCAGCCCCAGCATTTT; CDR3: CAISADRSQPQHF
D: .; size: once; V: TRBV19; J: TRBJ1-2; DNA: TGTGCCAGTAGTATAAATGGGGGGGCCGGCGGCTACACCTTC; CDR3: CASSINGGAGGYTF
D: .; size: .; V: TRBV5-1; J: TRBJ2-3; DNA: TGCGCCAGCAGCTTGTCTGCGGGCACAGATACGCAGTATTTT; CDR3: CASSLSAGTDTQYF
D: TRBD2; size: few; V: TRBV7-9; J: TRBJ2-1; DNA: TGTGCCAGCAGCTTAACTAGCGGGAGAGATGAGCAGTTCTTC; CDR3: CASSLTSGRDEQFF
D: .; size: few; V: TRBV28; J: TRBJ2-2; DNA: TGTGCCAGTCGCCAGGCGAACACCGGGGAGCTGTTTTTT; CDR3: CASRQANTGELFF
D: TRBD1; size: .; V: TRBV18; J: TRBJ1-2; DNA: TGTGCCAGCTCACCAGGGACAGGGGGCATCTATGGCTACACCTTC; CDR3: CASSPGTGGIYGYTF
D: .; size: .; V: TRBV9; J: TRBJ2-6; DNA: TGTGCCAGCACCTTAGCCAGCATCTCTGGGGCCAACGTCCTGACTTTC; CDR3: CASTLASISGANVLTF
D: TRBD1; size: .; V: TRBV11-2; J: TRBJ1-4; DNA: TGTGCCAGCAGCTTGAGGGACAGCGGTAATGAAAAACTGTTTTTT; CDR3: CASSLRDSGNEKLFF
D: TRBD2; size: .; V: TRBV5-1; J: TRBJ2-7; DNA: TGCGCCAGCAGCTTGGGACTAGCGGGAGACGAGCAGTACTTC; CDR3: CASSLGLAGDEQYF
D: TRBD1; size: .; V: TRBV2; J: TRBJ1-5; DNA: TGTGCCAGCAGCCTAACAGGGGCCCGAGTCAATCAGCCCCAGCATTTT; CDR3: CASSLTGARVNQPQHF
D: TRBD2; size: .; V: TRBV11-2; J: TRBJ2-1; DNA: TGTGCCAGCAGCCCTATGGGTAGCGGGAGGGGACATGAGCAGTTCTTC; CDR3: CASSPMGSGRGHEQFF
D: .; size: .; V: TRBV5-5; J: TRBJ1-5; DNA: TGTGCCAGCAGCCCTGCGCAGGTTTTACAGCCCCAGCATTTT; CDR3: CASSPAQVLQPQHF
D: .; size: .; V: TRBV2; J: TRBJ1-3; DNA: TGTGCCAGCAGTGGGGGGGGAAACTCTGGAAACACCATATATTTT; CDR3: CASSGGGNSGNTIYF
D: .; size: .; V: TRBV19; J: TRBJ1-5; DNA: TGTGCCAGTAAGGACAGAATCAATCAGCCCCAGCATTTT; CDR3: CASKDRINQPQHF
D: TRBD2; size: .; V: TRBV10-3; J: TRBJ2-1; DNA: TGTGCCATCAGCGGACTAGCGGGAGGCAGCACCTACAATGAGCAGTTCTTC; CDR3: CAISGLAGGSTYNEQFF
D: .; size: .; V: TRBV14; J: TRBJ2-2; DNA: TGTGCCAGCAGCCAAGATCAGGGGTATGCAAGTCGGGAGCTGTTTTTT; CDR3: CASSQDQGYASRELFF
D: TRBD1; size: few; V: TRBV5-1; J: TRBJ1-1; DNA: TGCGCCAGCAGCCAGGACAGGGGTTATGGGGAAGCTTTCTTT; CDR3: CASSQDRGYGEAFF
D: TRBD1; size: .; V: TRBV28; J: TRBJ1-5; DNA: TGTGCCAGCAACCCGGGACAGCTCAATCAGCCCCAGCATTTT; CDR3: CASNPGQLNQPQHF
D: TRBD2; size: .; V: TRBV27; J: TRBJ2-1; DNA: TGTGCCAGCAGTTTATTAGCGGGAGATGAGCAGTTCTTC; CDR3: CASSLLAGDEQFF
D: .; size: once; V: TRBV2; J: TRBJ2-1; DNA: TGTGCCAGCAGCGACCGGGGATACGATGAGCAGTTCTTC; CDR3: CASSDRGYDEQFF
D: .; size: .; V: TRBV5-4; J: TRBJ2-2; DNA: TGTGCCAGCAGCTTCGGTTCAGGGCAGGGCGCCGGGGAGCTGTTTTTT; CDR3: CASSFGSGQGAGELFF
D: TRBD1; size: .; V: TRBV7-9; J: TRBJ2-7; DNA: TGTGCCAGCAGCCACACGGACAGGGAATACGAGCAGTACTTC; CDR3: CASSHTDREYEQYF
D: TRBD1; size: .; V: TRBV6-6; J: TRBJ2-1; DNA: TGTGCCAGCAGTTACGGGACAGGGGGCACGGGGGGTGAGCAGTTCTTC; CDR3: CASSYGTGGTGGEQFF
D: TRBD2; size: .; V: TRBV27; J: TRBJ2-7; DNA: TGTGCCAGCAACCCTAGCGGGGGCTACGAGCAGTACTTC; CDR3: CASNPSGGYEQYF
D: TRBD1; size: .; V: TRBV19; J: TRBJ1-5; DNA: TGTGCCAGTAGTATAGGACAGGGGAGCAATCAGCCCCAGCATTTT; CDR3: CASSIGQGSNQPQHF
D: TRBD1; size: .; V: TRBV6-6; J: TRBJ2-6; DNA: TGTGCCATACAGGGGGTCCCCTCTGGGGCCAACGTCCTGACTTTC; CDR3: CAIQGVPSGANVLTF
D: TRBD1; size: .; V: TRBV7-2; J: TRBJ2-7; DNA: TGTGCCAGCACCCCGAGCCCCTGGGACAGGGGGCGCTACGAGCAGTACTTC; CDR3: CASTPSPWDRGRYEQYF
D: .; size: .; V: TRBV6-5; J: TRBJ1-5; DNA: TGTGCCAGCAGTTACTCCAGTAATAGCAATCAGCCCCAGCATTTT; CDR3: CASSYSSNSNQPQHF
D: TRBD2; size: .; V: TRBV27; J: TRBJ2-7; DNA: TGTGCCAGCAGGCGAGCCGGGAGGGCAAGCGAGCAGTACTTC; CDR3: CASRRAGRASEQYF
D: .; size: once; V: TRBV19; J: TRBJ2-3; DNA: TGTGCCAGTAGTCCTGTGGGGCCTAGCGGCACAGATACGCAGTATTTT; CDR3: CASSPVGPSGTDTQYF
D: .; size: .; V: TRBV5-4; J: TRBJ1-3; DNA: TGTGCCAGCAGCTTGGACGGGGGGTTATCTGGAAACACCATATATTTT; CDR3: CASSLDGGLSGNTIYF